Detailed here is one TCR beta chain. The V end was cut by 3 bases, the J end by 7 bases, with 13 bases between. The CDR3 is made up of 13 amino acids. The germline V gene has CDR1 LNHDA and CDR2 SQIVND (reference sequence). Sequenced by immunoSEQ multiplex PCR; TCRdb stores in-frame clones only, minus some. This table holds 80,000 or so clones, roughly 93% found once. This record belongs to a study of OX40 agonist ivuxolimab in advanced cancers. The clonotype originates from an adult with an advanced solid tumor such as melanoma, head and neck, liver or kidney cancer. This sequence joins TRBV19 and TRBJ2-7; the D gene is possibly TRBD2 (7 bases). The material sequenced was CD4+ or CD8+ T cells sorted from blood, taken in a trial of the OX40 agonist ivuxolimab. The CDR3 sequence: CASSMGGALEQYF. CDR3 DNA sequence: TGTGCCAGTAGTATGGGGGGGGCGCTTGAGCAGTACTTC.